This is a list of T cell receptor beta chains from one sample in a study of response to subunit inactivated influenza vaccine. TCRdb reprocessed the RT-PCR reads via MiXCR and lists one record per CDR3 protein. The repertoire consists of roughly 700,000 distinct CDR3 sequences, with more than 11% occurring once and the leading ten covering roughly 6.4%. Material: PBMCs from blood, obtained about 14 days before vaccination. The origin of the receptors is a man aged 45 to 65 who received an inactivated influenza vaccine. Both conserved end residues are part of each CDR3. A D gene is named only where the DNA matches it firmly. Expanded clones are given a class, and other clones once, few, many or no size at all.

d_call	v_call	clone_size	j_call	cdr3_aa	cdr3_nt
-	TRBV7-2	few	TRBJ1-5	CASSLAREIQPQHF	TGTGCCAGCAGCTTAGCCAGGGAGATTCAGCCCCAGCATTTT
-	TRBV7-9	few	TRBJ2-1	CASSRWDEQFF	TGTGCCAGCAGCCGGTGGGATGAGCAGTTCTTC
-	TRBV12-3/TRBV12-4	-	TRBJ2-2	CASSHSSVNTGELFF	TGTGCCAGCAGTCATTCTAGCGTGAACACCGGGGAGCTGTTTTTT
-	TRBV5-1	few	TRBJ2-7	CASSAGAALIYEQYF	TGCGCCAGCAGCGCCGGGGCGGCCCTCATTTACGAGCAGTACTTC
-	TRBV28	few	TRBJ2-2	CASSKGGELFF	TGTGCCAGCAGTAAGGGCGGGGAGCTGTTTTTT
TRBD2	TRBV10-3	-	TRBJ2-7	CAIRGLAGGSSYEQYF	TGTGCCATCAGGGGACTAGCGGGAGGTTCCTCCTACGAGCAGTACTTC
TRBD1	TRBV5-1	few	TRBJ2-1	CASSLGQGNNEQFF	TGCGCCAGCAGCCTGGGACAGGGGAACAATGAGCAGTTCTTC
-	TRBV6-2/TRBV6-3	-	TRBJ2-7	CASSDRFYEQYF	TGTGCCAGCAGCGACAGATTCTACGAGCAGTACTTC
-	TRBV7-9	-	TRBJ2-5	CASSRGRSETQYF	TGTGCCAGCAGCCGCGGGCGGAGCGAGACCCAGTACTTC
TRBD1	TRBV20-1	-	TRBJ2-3	CSASGTGHTDTQYF	TGCAGTGCGAGCGGGACAGGGCACACAGATACGCAGTATTTT
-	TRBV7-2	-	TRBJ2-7	CASSSGLPGAYEQYF	TGTGCCAGCAGCTCGGGACTCCCCGGCGCCTACGAGCAGTACTTC
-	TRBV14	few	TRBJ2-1	CASSQVGGLDHQFF	TGTGCCAGCAGCCAAGTAGGCGGACTGGATCACCAGTTCTTC
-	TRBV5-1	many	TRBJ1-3	CASSSATGSGNTIYF	TGCGCCAGCAGCTCCGCTACAGGCTCTGGAAACACCATATATTTT
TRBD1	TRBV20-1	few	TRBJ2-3	CSATRGQNTDTQYF	TGCAGTGCTACCAGGGGGCAAAACACAGATACGCAGTATTTT
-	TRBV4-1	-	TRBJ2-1	CASSRYPGEDNEQFF	TGCGCCAGCAGCAGATACCCGGGTGAGGACAATGAGCAGTTCTTC
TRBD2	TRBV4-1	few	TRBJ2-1	CASSHTGTSGNEQFF	TGCGCCAGCAGCCACACCGGGACTAGCGGAAATGAGCAGTTCTTC
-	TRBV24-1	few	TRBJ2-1	CATSDWELNYNEQFF	TGTGCCACCAGTGATTGGGAATTAAACTACAATGAGCAGTTCTTC
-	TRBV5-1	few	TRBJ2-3	CASSLIQTSTDTQYF	TGCGCCAGCAGCTTGATACAGACTAGCACAGATACGCAGTATTTT
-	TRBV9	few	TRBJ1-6	CASSGGRSSYNSPLHF	TGTGCCAGCAGCGGGGGACGGAGCTCCTATAATTCACCCCTCCACTTT
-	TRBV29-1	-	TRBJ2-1	CSVQGPVIHNEQFF	TGCAGCGTTCAGGGACCGGTTATCCACAATGAGCAGTTCTTC
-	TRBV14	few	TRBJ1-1	CASSQNRAGMNTEAFF	TGTGCCAGCAGCCAAAACCGGGCAGGGATGAACACTGAAGCTTTCTTT
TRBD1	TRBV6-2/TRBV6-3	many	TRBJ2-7	CASSYSNRGLSYEQYF	TGTGCCAGCAGTTACTCGAACAGGGGCTTGTCCTACGAGCAGTACTTC
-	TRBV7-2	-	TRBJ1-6	CASSLGVISNSPLHF	TGTGCCAGCAGCTTAGGGGTAATATCCAATTCACCCCTCCACTTT
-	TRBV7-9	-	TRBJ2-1	CASSLVPGNEQFF	TGTGCCAGCAGCTTAGTTCCTGGGAATGAGCAGTTCTTC
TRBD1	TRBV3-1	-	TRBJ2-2	CASSPRDRGIGGELFF	TGTGCCAGCAGCCCCCGGGACAGGGGGATAGGCGGGGAGCTGTTTTTT
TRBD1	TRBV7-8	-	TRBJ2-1	CASSRTGGSWLAEDNEQFF	TGTGCCAGCAGCAGGACAGGGGGGTCTTGGCTAGCGGAAGACAATGAGCAGTTCTTC
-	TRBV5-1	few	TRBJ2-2	CASSLDSFGELFF	TGCGCCAGCAGCTTGGACAGTTTTGGGGAGCTGTTTTTT
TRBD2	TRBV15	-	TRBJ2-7	CATSRGGRLAAFYEQYF	TGTGCCACCAGCAGAGGGGGGCGACTAGCGGCTTTCTACGAGCAGTACTTC
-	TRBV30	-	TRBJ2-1	CAWRVLGTSYNEQFF	TGTGCCTGGAGGGTACTAGGGACCTCCTACAATGAGCAGTTCTTC
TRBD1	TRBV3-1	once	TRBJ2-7	CASSQERLGTGTYEQYF	TGTGCCAGCAGCCAAGAGAGGTTAGGGACAGGAACTTACGAGCAGTACTTC
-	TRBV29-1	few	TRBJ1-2	CSGEGLDYGYTF	TGCAGCGGGGAGGGACTGGACTATGGCTACACCTTC
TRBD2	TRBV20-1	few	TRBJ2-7	CSARDRGVLEQYF	TGCAGTGCTAGAGATCGGGGGGTCCTCGAGCAGTACTTC
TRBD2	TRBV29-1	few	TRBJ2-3	CSATGTSGRGASTDTQYF	TGCAGCGCCACCGGGACTAGCGGGAGGGGGGCTAGCACAGATACGCAGTATTTT
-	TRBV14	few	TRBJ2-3	CASSRGPRWGSTDTQYF	TGTGCCAGCAGCCGCGGACCCCGGTGGGGTAGCACAGATACGCAGTATTTT
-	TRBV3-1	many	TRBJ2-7	CASSSPREREQYF	TGTGCCAGCAGCTCACCTCGGGAGCGGGAGCAGTACTTC
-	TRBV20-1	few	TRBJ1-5	CSASPPGPNPSRPQHF	TGCAGTGCTAGTCCTCCGGGTCCTAACCCCTCCCGGCCCCAGCATTTT
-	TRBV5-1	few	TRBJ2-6	CASSLTPGYSGANVLTF	TGCGCCAGCAGCTTGACGCCAGGTTACTCTGGGGCCAACGTCCTGACTTTC
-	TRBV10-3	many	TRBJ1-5	CAISSGGGSNQPQHF	TGTGCCATCAGCTCTGGGGGGGGTAGCAATCAGCCCCAGCATTTT
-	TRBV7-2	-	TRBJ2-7	CASSYRDKDEQYF	TGTGCCAGCAGCTACCGGGACAAAGACGAGCAGTACTTC
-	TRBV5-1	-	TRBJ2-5	CASSITAGAETQYF	TGCGCCAGCAGCATTACAGCAGGGGCAGAGACCCAGTACTTC
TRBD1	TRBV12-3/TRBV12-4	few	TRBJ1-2	CASSTGTANYGYTF	TGTGCCAGCAGTACCGGGACAGCCAACTATGGCTACACCTTC
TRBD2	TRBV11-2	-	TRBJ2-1	CASSLIVGGGPYNEQFF	TGTGCCAGCAGCTTAATTGTTGGCGGGGGTCCCTACAATGAGCAGTTCTTC
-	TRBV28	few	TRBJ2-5	CASSLRIASAFQETQYF	TGTGCCAGCAGTTTAAGGATCGCTAGCGCGTTTCAAGAGACCCAGTACTTC
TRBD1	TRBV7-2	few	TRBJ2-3	CASSRTGGAWDTQYF	TGTGCCAGCAGCAGGACAGGGGGCGCCTGGGATACGCAGTATTTT
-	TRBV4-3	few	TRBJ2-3	CASSEVMPDTQYF	TGCGCCAGCAGCGAAGTCATGCCAGATACGCAGTATTTT
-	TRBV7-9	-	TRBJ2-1	CASSITYNEQFF	TGTGCCAGCAGCATAACTTACAATGAGCAGTTCTTC
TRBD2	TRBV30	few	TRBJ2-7	CAWRAGTVSYEQYF	TGTGCCTGGAGAGCGGGGACGGTCTCCTACGAGCAGTACTTC
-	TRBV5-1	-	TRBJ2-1	CASSPAGTSPFF	TGCGCCAGCAGCCCGGCCGGAACATCTCCGTTCTTC
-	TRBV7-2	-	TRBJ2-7	CATSLANEQYF	TGTGCCACCAGCTTAGCTAACGAGCAGTACTTC
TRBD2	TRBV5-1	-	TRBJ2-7	CASSPSGDSSYEQYF	TGCGCCAGCAGCCCTAGCGGGGATAGCTCCTACGAGCAGTACTTC
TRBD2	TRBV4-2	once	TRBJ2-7	CASSQDTSGIYEQYF	TGTGCCAGCAGCCAAGATACTAGCGGGATTTACGAGCAGTACTTC
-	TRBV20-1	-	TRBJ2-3	CSARGPTAVTQYF	TGCAGTGCTAGAGGACCCACGGCGGTTACGCAGTATTTT
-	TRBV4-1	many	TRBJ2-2	CASSHGGFTGELFF	TGCGCCAGCAGCCATGGGGGATTCACCGGGGAGCTGTTTTTT
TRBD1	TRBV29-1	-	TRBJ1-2	CSAGDRTTAGYTF	TGCAGCGCTGGGGACAGAACAACAGCGGGCTACACCTTC
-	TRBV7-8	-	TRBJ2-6	CASSLVNPRVGSGANVLTF	TGTGCCAGCAGCTTAGTTAACCCCAGGGTAGGGTCTGGGGCCAACGTCCTGACTTTC
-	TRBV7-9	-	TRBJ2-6	CASSSRGPPTGANVLTF	TGTGCCAGCAGCTCCAGGGGCCCCCCCACTGGGGCCAACGTCCTGACTTTC
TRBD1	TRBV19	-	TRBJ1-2	CATSDRVRNYGYTF	TGTGCCACCTCCGACAGGGTTAGGAACTATGGCTACACCTTC
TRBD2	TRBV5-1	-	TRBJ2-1	CASVRGGPDNEQFF	TGCGCCAGTGTTCGGGGGGGCCCCGACAATGAGCAGTTCTTC